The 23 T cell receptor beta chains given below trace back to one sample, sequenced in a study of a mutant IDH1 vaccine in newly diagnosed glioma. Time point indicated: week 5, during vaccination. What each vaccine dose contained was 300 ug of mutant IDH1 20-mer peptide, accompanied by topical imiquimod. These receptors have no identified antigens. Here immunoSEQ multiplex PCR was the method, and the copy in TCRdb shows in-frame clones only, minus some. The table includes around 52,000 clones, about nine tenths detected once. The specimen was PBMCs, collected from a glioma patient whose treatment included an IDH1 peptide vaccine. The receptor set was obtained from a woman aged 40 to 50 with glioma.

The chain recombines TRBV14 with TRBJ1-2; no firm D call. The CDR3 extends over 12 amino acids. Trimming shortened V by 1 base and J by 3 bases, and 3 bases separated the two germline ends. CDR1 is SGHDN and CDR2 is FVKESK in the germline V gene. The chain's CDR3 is CASSQVHYGYTF. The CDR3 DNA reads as TGTGCCAGCAGCCAAGTTCACTATGGCTACACCTTC.

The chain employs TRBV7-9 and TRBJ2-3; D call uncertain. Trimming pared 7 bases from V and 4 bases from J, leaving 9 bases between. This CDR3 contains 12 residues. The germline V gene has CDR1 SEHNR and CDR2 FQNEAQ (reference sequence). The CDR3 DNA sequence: TGTGCCAGCAACGAGCTAGCAGATACGCAGTATTTT. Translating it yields CASNELADTQYF.

This CDR3 reads CASSLVGDANEKLFF. In DNA form, the CDR3 reads TGTGCCAGCAGCTTAGTGGGGGATGCTAATGAAAAACTGTTTTTT. V is TRBV7-9 and J is TRBJ1-4, with a weak D call TRBD1 (5 bases). The CDR3 length is 15 residues. Germline CDR1 reads SEHNR; CDR2 reads FQNEAQ (reference sequence). Deletions cut 1 base from V and 3 bases from J, with 9 bases between. Variable domain in full (rest from reference TRBV7-9 and TRBJ1-4): DTGVSQNPRHKITKRGQNVTFRCDPISEHNRLYWYRQTLGQGPEFLTYFQNEAQLEKSRLLSDRFSAERPKGSFSTLEIQRTEQGDSAMYLCASSLVGDANEKLFFGSGTQLSVL.

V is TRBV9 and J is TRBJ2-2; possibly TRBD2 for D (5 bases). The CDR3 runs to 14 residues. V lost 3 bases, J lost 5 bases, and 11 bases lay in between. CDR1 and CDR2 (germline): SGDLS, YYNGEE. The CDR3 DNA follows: TGTGCCAGCAGCGCCTCCACTAGAACCGGGGAGCTGTTTTTT. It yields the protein CASSASTRTGELFF.

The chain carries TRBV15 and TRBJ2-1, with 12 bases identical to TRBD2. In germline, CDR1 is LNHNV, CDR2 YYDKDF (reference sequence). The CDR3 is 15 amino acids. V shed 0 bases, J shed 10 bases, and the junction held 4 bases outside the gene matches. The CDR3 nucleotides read TGTGCCACCAGCAGAGATCTAGCGGGAGGGAGGGAGCAGTTCTTC. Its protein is CATSRDLAGGREQFF. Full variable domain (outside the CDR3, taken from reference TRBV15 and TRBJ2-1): DAMVIQNPRYQVTQFGKPVTLSCSQTLNHNVMYWYQQKSSQAPKLLFHYYDKDFNNEADTPDNFQSRRPNTSFCFLDIRSPGLGDTAMYLCATSRDLAGGREQFFGPGTRLTVL.

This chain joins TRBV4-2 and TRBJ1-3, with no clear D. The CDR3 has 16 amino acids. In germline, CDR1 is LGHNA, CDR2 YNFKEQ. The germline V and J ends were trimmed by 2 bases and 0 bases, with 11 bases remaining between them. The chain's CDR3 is CASSQQVYSSGNTIYF. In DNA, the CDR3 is TGTGCCAGCAGCCAACAGGTCTACAGCTCTGGAAACACCATATATTTT.

CDR3 bases: TGTGCCTGCTATACGGGAAACACCATATATTTT. Translating gives CACYTGNTIYF. The chain carries TRBV6-1 and TRBJ1-3; D not certain. Germline values: CDR1 MNHNS, CDR2 SASEGT. This CDR3 contains 11 residues. V gave up 11 bases and J gave up 4 bases, with 9 bases separating them.

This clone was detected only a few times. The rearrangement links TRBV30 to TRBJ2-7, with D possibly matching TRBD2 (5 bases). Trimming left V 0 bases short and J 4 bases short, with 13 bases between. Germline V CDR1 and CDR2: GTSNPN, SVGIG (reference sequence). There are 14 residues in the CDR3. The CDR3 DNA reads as TGTGCCTGGAGTGTACCCCCCCAGCGGTACGAGCAGTACTTC. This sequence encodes CAWSVPPQRYEQYF.

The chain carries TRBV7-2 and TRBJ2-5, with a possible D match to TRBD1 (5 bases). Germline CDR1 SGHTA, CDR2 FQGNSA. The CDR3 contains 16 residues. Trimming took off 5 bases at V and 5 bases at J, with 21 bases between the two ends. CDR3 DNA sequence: TGTGCCAGCAGCCGAACCCAGGTTGGGGCGCGGGAGACCCAGTACTTC. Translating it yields CASSRTQVGARETQYF. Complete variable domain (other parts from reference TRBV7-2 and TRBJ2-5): GAGVSQSPSNKVTEKGKDVELRCDPISGHTALYWYRQSLGQGLEFLIYFQGNSAPDKSGLPSDRFSAERTGGSVSTLTIQRTQQEDSAVYLCASSRTQVGARETQYFGPGTRLLVL.

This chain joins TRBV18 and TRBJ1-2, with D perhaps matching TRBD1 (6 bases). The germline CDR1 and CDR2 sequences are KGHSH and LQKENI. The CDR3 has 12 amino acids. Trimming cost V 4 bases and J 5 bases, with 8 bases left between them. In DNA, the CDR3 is TGTGCCAGCTCACTTCAGGGGTATGGCTACACCTTC. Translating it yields CASSLQGYGYTF. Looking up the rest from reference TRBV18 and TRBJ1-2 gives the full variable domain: NAGVMQNPRHLVRRRGQEARLRCSPMKGHSHVYWYRQLPEEGLKFMVYLQKENIIDESGMPKERFSAEFPKEGPSILRIQQVVRGDSAAYFCASSLQGYGYTFGSGTRLTVV.

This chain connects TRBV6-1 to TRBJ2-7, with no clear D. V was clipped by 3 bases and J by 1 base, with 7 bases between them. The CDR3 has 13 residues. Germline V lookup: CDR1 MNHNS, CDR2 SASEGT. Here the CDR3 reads CASSESLSYEQYF. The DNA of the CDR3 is TGTGCCAGCAGTGAGAGCTTATCCTACGAGCAGTACTTC.

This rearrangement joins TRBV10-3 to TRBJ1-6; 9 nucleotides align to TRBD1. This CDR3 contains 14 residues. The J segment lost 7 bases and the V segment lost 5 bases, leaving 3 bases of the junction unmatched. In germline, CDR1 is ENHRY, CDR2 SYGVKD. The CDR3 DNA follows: TGTGCCATCAGTCCGGGACAGGGAAATTCACCCCTCCACTTT. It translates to CAISPGQGNSPLHF.

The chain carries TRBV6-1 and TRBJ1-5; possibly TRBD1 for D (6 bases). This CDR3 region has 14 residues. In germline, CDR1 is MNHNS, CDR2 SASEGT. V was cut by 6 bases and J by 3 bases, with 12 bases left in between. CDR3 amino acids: CASRKDSPNQPQHF. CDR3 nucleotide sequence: TGTGCCAGCAGGAAGGACAGTCCCAATCAGCCCCAGCATTTT.

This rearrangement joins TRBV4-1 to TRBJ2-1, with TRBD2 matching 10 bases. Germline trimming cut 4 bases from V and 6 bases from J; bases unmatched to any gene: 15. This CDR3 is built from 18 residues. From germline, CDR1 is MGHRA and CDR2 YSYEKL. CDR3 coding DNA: TGCGCCAGCAGCCCGCATGGGGGAACCGCTAGCGGGGGCAATGAGCAGTTCTTC. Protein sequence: CASSPHGGTASGGNEQFF.

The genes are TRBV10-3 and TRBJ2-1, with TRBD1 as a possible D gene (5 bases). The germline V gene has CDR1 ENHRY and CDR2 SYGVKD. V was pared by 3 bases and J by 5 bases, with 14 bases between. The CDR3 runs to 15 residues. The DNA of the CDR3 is TGTGCCATCAGTGAAATCGGGCAGGGAAACAATGAGCAGTTCTTC. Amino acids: CAISEIGQGNNEQFF.

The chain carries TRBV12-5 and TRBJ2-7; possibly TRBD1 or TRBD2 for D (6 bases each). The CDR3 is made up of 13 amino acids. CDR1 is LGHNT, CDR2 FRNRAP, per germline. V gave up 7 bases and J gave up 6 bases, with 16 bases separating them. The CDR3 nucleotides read TGTGCTAGTGCCGTCTGGGGGGCCCGCGAGCAGTACTTC. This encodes CASAVWGAREQYF. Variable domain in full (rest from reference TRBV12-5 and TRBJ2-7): DARVTQTPRHKVTEMGQEVTMRCQPILGHNTVFWYRQTMMQGLELLAYFRNRAPLDDSGMPKDRFSAEMPDATLATLKIQPSEPRDSAVYFCASAVWGAREQYFGPGTRLTVT.

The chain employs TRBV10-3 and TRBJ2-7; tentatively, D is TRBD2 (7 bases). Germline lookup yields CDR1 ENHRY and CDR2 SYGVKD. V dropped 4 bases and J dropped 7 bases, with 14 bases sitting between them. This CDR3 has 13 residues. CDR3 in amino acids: CAISGEGGREQYF. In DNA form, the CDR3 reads TGTGCCATCAGTGGGGAGGGGGGGAGGGAGCAGTACTTC.

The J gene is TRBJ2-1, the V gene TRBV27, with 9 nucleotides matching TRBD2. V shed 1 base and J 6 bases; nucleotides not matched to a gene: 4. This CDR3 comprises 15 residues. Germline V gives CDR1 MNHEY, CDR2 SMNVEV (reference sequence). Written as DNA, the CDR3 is TGTGCCAGCAGTTTATGGGCGGGAGGGGGCAATGAGCAGTTCTTC. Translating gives CASSLWAGGGNEQFF.

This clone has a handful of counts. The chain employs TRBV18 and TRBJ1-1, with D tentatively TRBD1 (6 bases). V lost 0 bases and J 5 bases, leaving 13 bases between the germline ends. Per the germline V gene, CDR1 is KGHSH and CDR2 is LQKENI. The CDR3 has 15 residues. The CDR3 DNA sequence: TGTGCCAGCTCACCACCGGGGCAGGGGAGAACTGAAGCTTTCTTT. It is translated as CASSPPGQGRTEAFF.

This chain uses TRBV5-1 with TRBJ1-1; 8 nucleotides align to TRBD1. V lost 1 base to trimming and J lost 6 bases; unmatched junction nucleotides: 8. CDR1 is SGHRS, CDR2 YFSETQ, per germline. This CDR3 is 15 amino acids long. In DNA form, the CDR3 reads TGCGCCAGCAGCTTGTCGGGACAGGTAGGAGCTGAAGCTTTCTTT. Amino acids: CASSLSGQVGAEAFF.

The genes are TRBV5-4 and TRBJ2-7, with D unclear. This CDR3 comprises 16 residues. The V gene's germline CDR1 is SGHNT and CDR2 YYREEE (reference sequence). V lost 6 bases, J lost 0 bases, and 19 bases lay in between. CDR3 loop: CASTLTRQDLSYEQYF. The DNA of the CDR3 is TGTGCCAGCACCCTTACCCGGCAGGACCTCTCCTACGAGCAGTACTTC. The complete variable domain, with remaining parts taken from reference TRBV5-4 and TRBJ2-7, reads ETGVTQSPTHLIKTRGQQVTLRCSSQSGHNTVSWYQQALGQGPQFIFQYYREEENGRGNFPPRFSGLQFPNYSSELNVNALELDDSALYLCASTLTRQDLSYEQYFGPGTRLTVT.

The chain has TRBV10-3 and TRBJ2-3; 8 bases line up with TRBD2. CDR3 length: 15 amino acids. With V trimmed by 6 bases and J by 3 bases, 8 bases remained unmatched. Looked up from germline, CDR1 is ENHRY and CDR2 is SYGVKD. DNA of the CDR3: TGTGCCATCAGCCAGCCTACGGGAGGGACAGATACGCAGTATTTT. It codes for CAISQPTGGTDTQYF.

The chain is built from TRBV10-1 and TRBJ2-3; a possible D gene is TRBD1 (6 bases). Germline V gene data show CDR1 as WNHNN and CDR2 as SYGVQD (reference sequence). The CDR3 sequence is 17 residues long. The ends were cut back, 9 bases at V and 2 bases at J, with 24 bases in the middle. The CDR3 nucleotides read TGCGCCAGGAATAGAGTGGGGGCGGGTTTCCTCACAGATACGCAGTATTTT. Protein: CARNRVGAGFLTDTQYF.